What follows are 30 T cell receptor beta chains derived from one specimen sequenced in a study of CXCR3-negative and CXCR3-positive naive CD8 T cells. cDNA libraries for TRB were generated by 5' RACE incorporating UMI labels. From the 5' RACE reads, TCRdb lists one entry per CDR3 protein and no DNA. This sample's clone table lists approximately 60,000 distinct CDR3 sequences. The sample was memory CD8+ T cells from blood. These receptors all stem from a human donor in good health. Some clones in this sample may be carry-over from other donors' samples.

The chain couples TRBV28 to TRBJ2-1. Germline CDR1 and CDR2: MDHEN and SYDVKM. The CDR3 has 13 residues. The CDR3 is CASSLSSFDEQFF.

This chain joins TRBV14 and TRBJ1-5; TCRdb indicates TRBD1, and absent DNA this call remains unverified. This CDR3 is built from 14 residues. Germline CDR1 reads SGHDN; CDR2 reads FVKESK. CDR3 in amino acids: CASSQAGFNQPQHF. Variable domain in full (rest from reference TRBV14 and TRBJ1-5): EAGVTQFPSHSVIEKGQTVTLRCDPISGHDNLYWYRRVMGKEIKFLLHFVKESKQDESGMPNNRFLAERTGGTYSTLKVQPAELEDSGVYFCASSQAGFNQPQHFGDGTRLSIL.

This sequence joins TRBV28 and TRBJ1-5; TCRdb returns TRBD1, unconfirmable since there is no DNA. The CDR3 length is 16 residues. From germline, CDR1 is MDHEN and CDR2 SYDVKM. The CDR3 reads CASTIEGRGSNQPQHF.

The CDR3 sequence is CASNPPVTGDLNTEAFF. V is TRBV7-2 and J is TRBJ1-1; without DNA, the TCRdb call of TRBD1 cannot be checked. Germline values: CDR1 SGHTA, CDR2 FQGNSA. The CDR3 is made up of 17 amino acids.

The gene calls are TRBV29-1 and TRBJ2-7. The germline gives CDR1 SQVTM, CDR2 ANQGSEA. The CDR3 covers 13 residues. The CDR3: CSVKAGRAYEQYF.

This chain links TRBV28 with TRBJ2-6; TCRdb designates TRBD1, a call that cannot be tested without DNA. The CDR3 runs 15 residues. Germline V lookup: CDR1 MDHEN, CDR2 SYDVKM. This CDR3 reads CASSLVRAGANVLTF.

The rearrangement links TRBV20-1 to TRBJ1-2; TCRdb picks TRBD1, but there is no DNA to check that call. Germline loops: CDR1 DFQATT, CDR2 SNEGSKA (reference sequence). The CDR3 is made up of 16 amino acids. CDR3 residues: CSARDFLPRGAYGYTF.

The genes are TRBV11-2 and TRBJ2-7. The CDR3 has 15 residues. From germline, CDR1 is SGHAT and CDR2 FQNNGV. The CDR3 sequence: CASSLGSGVSYEQYF.

The chain couples TRBV14 to TRBJ2-5; checking the TCRdb D call of TRBD1 is not possible without DNA. CDR3 length: 16 residues. Germline V CDR1 and CDR2: SGHDN, FVKESK. The CDR3 loop is CASSQAGQVVTETQYF.

The chain joins TRBV14 to TRBJ2-7; the D call of TRBD1 rests on TCRdb alone, since no DNA is present to check it. The CDR3 has 16 residues. Germline CDR1 reads SGHDN; CDR2 reads FVKESK. The CDR3 protein is CASSQDSTGGFYEQYF.

This chain connects TRBV5-1 to TRBJ2-1; TCRdb outputs TRBD2, but without DNA this stays unchecked. Looked up from germline, CDR1 is SGHRS and CDR2 is YFSETQ. The CDR3 runs 16 residues. The CDR3 loop is CASSAGKTKGNNEQFF.

V is TRBV6-4 and J is TRBJ2-2; the TRBD1 assignment by TCRdb is unverifiable without DNA. CDR1 is MRHNA and CDR2 is SNTAGT in the germline V gene. This CDR3 has 14 amino acids. Here the CDR3 reads CASKRTGDTGELFF.

J is TRBJ2-5 and V is TRBV7-2; TCRdb calls TRBD2, which cannot be checked without DNA. The CDR3 loop spans 15 amino acids. The germline V gene encodes CDR1 SGHTA and CDR2 FQGNSA. The CDR3 protein is CASSLEDFLPETQYF.

J is TRBJ2-1 and V is TRBV6-6; without DNA, the TCRdb call of TRBD1 cannot be checked. Germline CDR1 MNHNY, CDR2 SVGAGI (reference sequence). This CDR3 has 11 amino acids. The CDR3 loop is CASSYGTEQFF.

This chain uses TRBV29-1 with TRBJ2-7; TCRdb outputs TRBD1, but without DNA this stays unchecked. Germline V lookup: CDR1 SQVTM, CDR2 ANQGSEA. This CDR3 contains 14 residues. CDR3 region: CSVEDPDRTYEQYF.

The chain carries TRBV27 and TRBJ2-7. CDR3 length: 13 amino acids. Germline values: CDR1 MNHEY, CDR2 SMNVEV (reference sequence). CDR3 in amino acids: CASSTGDSYEQYF.

This sequence joins TRBV3-1 and TRBJ2-7; TCRdb's D call of TRBD1 is untestable without DNA. The CDR3 loop spans 12 amino acids. The germline V gene has CDR1 LGHDT and CDR2 YNNKEL (reference sequence). The CDR3 loop is CASSRQSYEQYF.

This chain links TRBV28 with TRBJ2-1; TCRdb outputs TRBD2, but without DNA this stays unchecked. CDR3 length equals 17 residues. The germline V gene encodes CDR1 MDHEN and CDR2 SYDVKM. The CDR3 sequence is CASSLTSHQRYYNEQFF. Together with reference TRBV28 and TRBJ2-1, the CDR3 gives the full variable domain: DVKVTQSSRYLVKRTGEKVFLECVQDMDHENMFWYRQDPGLGLRLIYFSYDVKMKEKGDIPEGYSVSREKKERFSLILESASTNQTSMYLCASSLTSHQRYYNEQFFGPGTRLTVL.

V usage is TRBV3-1 and J usage is TRBJ1-5; with no DNA, the TCRdb D assignment of TRBD1 cannot be verified. This CDR3 has 15 residues. The germline V gene has CDR1 LGHDT and CDR2 YNNKEL (reference sequence). The CDR3 protein is CASSQGGPRGQPQHF.

This rearrangement joins TRBV7-9 to TRBJ1-1; the D call from TCRdb, TRBD1, cannot be confirmed without DNA. Germline CDR1 SEHNR, CDR2 FQNEAQ (reference sequence). This CDR3 is 14 amino acids long. The CDR3 region is CASSPRDTNTEAFF.

This rearrangement joins TRBV11-2 to TRBJ2-7; TCRdb's D gene call, TRBD1, goes unchecked for lack of DNA. CDR3 length: 14 residues. Germline CDR1 SGHAT, CDR2 FQNNGV. Here the CDR3 reads CASSPGTDFYEQYF.

V and J are TRBV25-1 and TRBJ2-5; TCRdb designates TRBD1, a call that cannot be tested without DNA. The CDR3 consists of 14 residues. Germline V gene lookup returns CDR1 MGHDK and CDR2 SYGVNS. The CDR3 is CASSVGQGRETQYF.

The chain is built from TRBV7-3 and TRBJ1-1. The CDR3 is 16 amino acids. CDR1 and CDR2 from the germline V gene are SGHTA and FQGTGA. The CDR3 protein is CASSLEAPPMNTEAFF.

V gene TRBV7-9 combines with J gene TRBJ2-7; TCRdb's D call of TRBD1 is untestable without DNA. The CDR3 has 19 amino acids. Germline CDR1 reads SEHNR; CDR2 reads FQNEAQ (reference sequence). CDR3 amino acids: CASSVSSSGGRWEPYEQYF.

The chain recombines TRBV7-9 with TRBJ2-7; TCRdb picks TRBD2, but there is no DNA to check that call. Germline V gene data show CDR1 as SEHNR and CDR2 as FQNEAQ (reference sequence). The CDR3 is made up of 15 amino acids. The CDR3 region is CASSHSAGGSYEQYF.

The chain employs TRBV6-5 and TRBJ1-2; TCRdb calls TRBD1, which cannot be checked without DNA. CDR3 size: 13 residues. The V gene's germline CDR1 is MNHEY and CDR2 SVGAGI. This CDR3 is CASAGAALEGYTF.

The genes are TRBV29-1 and TRBJ2-1; TCRdb indicates TRBD1, and absent DNA this call remains unverified. This CDR3 spans 15 amino acids. CDR1 is SQVTM and CDR2 is ANQGSEA in the germline V gene. The CDR3 here is CSVRLSGTGLDEQFF.

The chain is built from TRBV11-2 and TRBJ2-7; TCRdb gives TRBD1 as the D gene, but with no DNA this cannot be confirmed. In germline, CDR1 is SGHAT, CDR2 FQNNGV. This CDR3 spans 16 amino acids. CDR3 sequence reads: CASSLAGWPGSYEQYF.

CDR3 residues: CASSPTSNTEAFF. The rearrangement joins TRBV9 to TRBJ1-1. The CDR3 sequence is 13 residues long. CDR1 is SGDLS and CDR2 is YYNGEE in the germline V gene.

This chain joins TRBV12-3 or TRBV12-4 and TRBJ1-1; the D call of TRBD1 rests on TCRdb alone, since no DNA is present to check it. The CDR3 runs to 13 residues. CDR3 sequence reads: CASSWGGNTEAFF.